The present T cell receptor beta chain was sequenced within a study of CD4+ T cells in melanoma. Study results and caveats: Diverse differentiation states were reported for melanoma neoantigen-specific CD4+ T cells. CD8+ T cell, macrophage and B cell function reportedly correlated with neoantigen-specific CD4+ T cells.

Some clones are missing from TCRdb's copy, which holds only in-frame ones; the method was immunoSEQ multiplex PCR. The sample carries about 13,000 clones, around three quarters recorded once. In its sample, this clone was seen once. Its antigen is not known. Trimming removed 6 bases at V and 1 base at J, with 15 bases between. CDR3 length: 15 residues. Germline CDR1 and CDR2: SNHLY and FYNNEI. The source material was cells from a culture (not recorded whether cultured in vitro). The receptor's source is a human donor with melanoma. The J gene is TRBJ1-1, the V gene TRBV2; weak D call: TRBD1 (6 bases). CDR3 residues: CASSQGGGWNTEAFF. The CDR3 DNA follows: TGTGCCAGCAGCCAAGGGGGGGGATGGAACACTGAAGCTTTCTTT.